Sequencing of this T cell receptor (beta chain) was carried out in a study of cytomegalovirus exposure and HLA in healthy donors. Whole-study results and caveats: Most TCR sequences were uncommon, yet certain public TCRs appeared in many donors. It was 164 TCR beta chains that were listed as cytomegalovirus-associated.

Use of 60 Vbeta and 13 Jbeta primers characterized the PCR. Using immunoSEQ multiplex PCR, the repertoire was profiled, and TCRdb retains in-frame clones only, with some absent. Of more than 75,000 clones in the sample, less than 80% were seen once. V gave up 0 bases and J gave up 5 bases; unmatched junction bases: 7. CDR1 and CDR2 (germline): PRHDT, FYEKMQ (reference sequence). CDR3 length: 17 amino acids. Turning to this clone: The antigen remains undetermined.

The chain combines TRBV13 with TRBJ2-2, with 9 positions matching TRBD1. This receptor was taken from a man in his forties or fifties in good health and CMV-seropositive. Sequenced material: PBMCs. This chain's CDR3 is CASSLGPRTGETGELFF. The CDR3, as DNA: TGTGCCAGCAGCTTAGGCCCACGGACAGGGGAGACCGGGGAGCTGTTTTTT.